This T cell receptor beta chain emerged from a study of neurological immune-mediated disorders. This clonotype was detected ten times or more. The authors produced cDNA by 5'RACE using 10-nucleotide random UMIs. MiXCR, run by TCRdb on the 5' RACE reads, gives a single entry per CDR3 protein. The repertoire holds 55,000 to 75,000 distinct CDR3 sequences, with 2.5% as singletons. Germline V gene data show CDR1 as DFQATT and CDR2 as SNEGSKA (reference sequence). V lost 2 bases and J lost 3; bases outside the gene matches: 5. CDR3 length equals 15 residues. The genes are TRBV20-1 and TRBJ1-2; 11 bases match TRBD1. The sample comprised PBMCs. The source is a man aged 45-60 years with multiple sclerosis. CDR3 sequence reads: CSARRGQGAYYGYTF. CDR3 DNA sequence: TGCAGTGCTAGACGAGGACAGGGGGCTTACTATGGCTACACCTTC.